This T cell receptor (beta chain) was found in a study of response to subunit inactivated influenza vaccine. Study-wide findings and caveats: T cells newly recruited by each seasonal influenza vaccination are few, the authors suggested.

Germline V gives CDR1 MGHRA, CDR2 YSYEKL. J was trimmed by 2 bases and V by 3 bases; bases with no gene match: 5. CDR3 length equals 15 residues. TCRdb itself ran the RT-PCR reads through MiXCR, one entry per CDR3 protein. The data show 170,000 or so distinct CDR3 sequences, approximately 12% seen once. With regard to this clonotype: No antigen is known for it.

The TCR comes from a man between 50 and 69 years old who received an inactivated influenza vaccine. Sequencing was performed on CD8+ T cells sorted from PBMCs, taken roughly 24 months after vaccination. The chain employs TRBV4-1 and TRBJ2-7, with 9 bases fitting TRBD1. DNA of the CDR3: TGCGCCAGCAGCCACGAGGGACAGGGTACCTACGAGCAGTACTTC. The encoded protein is CASSHEGQGTYEQYF.